The 23 T cell receptor beta chains below were found in one sample sequenced in a study of shared clonotypes between healthy human individuals. Here immunoSEQ multiplex PCR was the method, and the copy in TCRdb shows in-frame clones only, minus some. The table shows approximately 480,000 clones, with over 75% occurring only once. Sequenced: PBMCs. The receptors were gathered from a middle-aged woman in good health. Some clones in this sample may be carry-over from other donors' samples.

This rearrangement joins TRBV7-2 to TRBJ2-7, with a weak D call TRBD2 (6 bases). Per the germline V gene, CDR1 is SGHTA and CDR2 is FQGNSA. Trimming shortened V by 3 bases and J by 5 bases, and 14 bases separated the two germline ends. CDR3 length: 14 amino acids. The CDR3 bases are TGTGCCAGCAGCTTGGTCGGGAGTAGCCACGAGCAGTACTTC. Translated, it gives CASSLVGSSHEQYF.

V gene TRBV19 combines with J gene TRBJ2-2; maybe TRBD2 (7 bases). CDR3 size: 15 residues. Germline-derived CDR1 and CDR2 are LNHDA and SQIVND (reference sequence). Trimming cost V 4 bases and J 9 bases, with 18 bases left between them. The CDR3 DNA reads as TGTGCCAGTAGTAGTGGGGGGGCTTTGGACCGGGAGCTGTTTTTT. It translates to CASSSGGALDRELFF.

This clone was counted once. The chain is built from TRBV7-2 and TRBJ2-5; D unclear. The CDR3 spans 16 residues. Trimming shortened V by 5 bases and J by 5 bases, and 21 bases separated the two germline ends. Germline V gives CDR1 SGHTA, CDR2 FQGNSA. CDR3 sequence: CASSHATSVRAETQYF. The CDR3 DNA sequence: TGTGCCAGCAGCCATGCCACCTCCGTTCGGGCTGAGACCCAGTACTTC.

This chain links TRBV9 with TRBJ2-1; the D is unclear. V lost 3 bases to trimming and J lost 0 bases, with 10 bases between them. This CDR3 spans 15 amino acids. Germline values: CDR1 SGDLS, CDR2 YYNGEE. The CDR3 nucleotides are TGTGCCAGCAGCGATAAGGCGAGCTCCTACAATGAGCAGTTCTTC. It translates to CASSDKASSYNEQFF.

Worth noting for this clone: With a much larger clone just one base away, this may be a read error. This chain uses TRBV7-9 with TRBJ2-2; D is ambiguous. Trimming removed 5 bases from V and 3 bases from J, with 4 bases in between. The CDR3 has 12 amino acids. The germline CDR1 and CDR2 sequences are SEHNR and FQNEAQ (reference sequence). The CDR3 is CASSTHTGELFF. CDR3 coding DNA: TGTGCCAGCAGCACCCACACCGGGGAGCTGTTTTTT.

The V call is TRBV29-1, the J call TRBJ2-1; the match to TRBD2 covers 14 bases. With V trimmed by 4 bases and J by 5 bases, 13 bases remained unmatched. The CDR3 is 18 residues long. The germline V gene has CDR1 SQVTM and CDR2 ANQGSEA. CDR3 amino acids: CSVVGTSGRSWEHNEQFF. The CDR3 nucleotides read TGCAGCGTTGTGGGGACTAGCGGGAGATCGTGGGAGCACAATGAGCAGTTCTTC.

A remark on this clone: The same CDR3 also results from other DNA sequences found in this sample. The chain joins TRBV7-2 to TRBJ2-7, with D unclear. Trimming shortened V by 3 bases and J by 4 bases, and 7 bases separated the two germline ends. Germline V gene data show CDR1 as SGHTA and CDR2 as FQGNSA. CDR3 length: 12 amino acids. The CDR3 is CASSFSPYEQYF. The CDR3 DNA reads as TGTGCCAGCAGCTTTTCCCCTTACGAGCAGTACTTC.

The chain couples TRBV2 to TRBJ2-1, with TRBD2 identical over 10 bases. The V segment lost 10 bases and the J segment 4 bases; nucleotides outside the gene matches: 10. The CDR3 contains 15 residues. In germline, CDR1 is SNHLY, CDR2 FYNNEI. For the CDR3, the DNA is TGTGCCATCCTCCTGACTAGCGGGCCTTACAATGAGCAGTTCTTC. Translating it yields CAILLTSGPYNEQFF.

The genes are TRBV7-2 and TRBJ2-1; D is possibly TRBD2 (5 bases). This CDR3 has 15 residues. Trimming removed 1 base at V and 8 bases at J, with 15 bases between. CDR1 is SGHTA, CDR2 FQGNSA, per germline. The CDR3, as DNA: TGTGCCAGCAGCTTAGACGGGGTGGCGGGCGATGAGCAGTTCTTC. Its protein is CASSLDGVAGDEQFF.

V gene TRBV7-9 combines with J gene TRBJ2-5; D unresolved. The J call may not be correct, given that the DNA end is closer to TRBJ2-7. Germline CDR1 is SEHNR and CDR2 is FQNEAQ (reference sequence). The CDR3 spans 14 residues. CDR3 loop: CASSLGLEGYEQYF. The CDR3 nucleotides read TGTGCCAGCAGCCTGGGGTTGGAAGGCTACGAGCAGTACTTC.

This clone has just a few counts. V and J are TRBV5-5 and TRBJ2-7, with 12 bases lining up with TRBD2. The germline V gene has CDR1 SGHKS and CDR2 YYEKEE (reference sequence). This CDR3 has 15 residues. Germline trimming cut 3 bases from V and 3 bases from J; bases unmatched to any gene: 4. CDR3 region: CASSSTTSGSYEQYF. Here the CDR3 DNA reads TGTGCCAGCAGCTCCACGACTAGCGGGAGCTACGAGCAGTACTTC. Drawing the rest from reference TRBV5-5 and TRBJ2-7, the complete variable domain is DAGVTQSPTHLIKTRGQQVTLRCSPISGHKSVSWYQQVLGQGPQFIFQYYEKEERGRGNFPDRFSARQFPNYSSELNVNALLLGDSALYLCASSSTTSGSYEQYFGPGTRLTVT.

This chain uses TRBV28 with TRBJ2-5; no firm D call. The ends were cut back, 5 bases at V and 0 bases at J, with 10 bases in the middle. Germline V gives CDR1 MDHEN, CDR2 SYDVKM. The CDR3 is 14 amino acids. The CDR3 DNA sequence: TGTGCCAGCAGTCTAGGGATACACCAAGAGACCCAGTACTTC. Translation gives CASSLGIHQETQYF.

The chain links TRBV28 to TRBJ2-3, with 10 positions matching TRBD2. Germline V lookup: CDR1 MDHEN, CDR2 SYDVKM. This CDR3 comprises 15 residues. Trimming cost V 6 bases and J 1 base; bases outside gene matches: 4. The CDR3: CASRPTSGGTDTQYF. DNA of the CDR3: TGTGCCAGCAGACCAACTAGCGGGGGCACAGATACGCAGTATTTT.

The V call is TRBV28, the J call TRBJ2-7; TRBD1 matches at 11 bases. The length of the CDR3 is 14 residues. From germline, CDR1 is MDHEN and CDR2 SYDVKM. V shed 5 bases and J 4 bases; nucleotides not matched to a gene: 4. DNA for the CDR3: TGTGCCAGCAGTAGGACAGGGGGCGCGTACGAGCAGTACTTC. Amino acids: CASSRTGGAYEQYF.

Turning to this clone: A read error may produce the germline difference seen at one junction end. The V and J genes are TRBV4-1 and TRBJ2-1, with D maybe TRBD2 (5 bases). Germline V CDR1 and CDR2: MGHRA, YSYEKL. This CDR3 spans 14 amino acids. Here the CDR3 DNA reads TGCGCCAGCAGCCGTCCGGGATCCTTCAATGAGCAGTTCTTC. Its translation: CASSRPGSFNEQFF.

The chain combines TRBV5-4 with TRBJ2-1; D uncertain. CDR1 is SGHNT, CDR2 YYREEE, per germline (reference sequence). Trimming took 2 bases from V and 0 from J, leaving 9 bases between them. This CDR3 is built from 15 residues. CDR3 in amino acids: CASSFRLSSYNEQFF. The DNA of the CDR3 is TGTGCCAGCAGCTTTCGTCTAAGCTCCTACAATGAGCAGTTCTTC.

This rearrangement joins TRBV9 to TRBJ2-1; D remains unclear. CDR3 length equals 14 residues. The V gene lost 2 bases and the J gene lost 6 bases, with 12 bases spanning the gap. CDR1 SGDLS and CDR2 YYNGEE come from the germline V gene. The CDR3 spells CASSVHPGANEQFF. The CDR3 DNA reads as TGTGCCAGCAGCGTGCACCCCGGTGCCAATGAGCAGTTCTTC.

This rearrangement joins TRBV4-3 to TRBJ2-1; no definite D call. Germline-derived CDR1 and CDR2 are LGHNA and YSLEER. Trimming cost V 1 base and J 10 bases, with 20 bases left between them. The CDR3 covers 16 residues. The CDR3 DNA sequence: TGCGCCAGCAGCCAAGTTCACAGCAACAGCTACCAAGAGCAGTTCTTC. Protein product: CASSQVHSNSYQEQFF.

The table lists this clone with a few counts. V usage is TRBV28 and J usage is TRBJ1-5; D possibly corresponds to TRBD1 (5 bases). The CDR3 runs 15 residues. Germline V lookup: CDR1 MDHEN, CDR2 SYDVKM. The ends were cut back, 1 base at V and 1 base at J, with 8 bases in the middle. CDR3 loop: CASSLSGLSNQPQHF. The CDR3 nucleotides read TGTGCCAGCAGTTTATCAGGGCTCAGCAATCAGCCCCAGCATTTT. Filled out from reference TRBV28 and TRBJ1-5, the complete variable domain reads DVKVTQSSRYLVKRTGEKVFLECVQDMDHENMFWYRQDPGLGLRLIYFSYDVKMKEKGDIPEGYSVSREKKERFSLILESASTNQTSMYLCASSLSGLSNQPQHFGDGTRLSIL.

This clone appeared a few times. J is TRBJ2-2 and V is TRBV11-2; the match to TRBD1 covers 8 bases. CDR1 and CDR2 (germline): SGHAT, FQNNGV. The CDR3 contains 17 residues. J gave up 0 bases and V 7 bases, and 10 bases lay outside the gene matches. The CDR3 DNA reads TGTGCCAGCACCCCCCCCGGACAGGGCTCGAACACCGGGGAGCTGTTTTTT. Translating it yields CASTPPGQGSNTGELFF.

J is TRBJ2-5 and V is TRBV11-3; no clear D. The V gene's germline CDR1 is SGHNT and CDR2 YENEEA. The V end lost 0 bases, the J end lost 5 bases, and 7 bases lay between the germline ends. This CDR3 has 13 amino acids. The CDR3: CASSLDLMETQYF. In DNA form, the CDR3 reads TGTGCCAGCAGCTTAGACCTGATGGAGACCCAGTACTTC.

The chain joins TRBV27 to TRBJ1-2; 7 bases line up with TRBD1. The V segment lost 5 bases and the J segment 4 bases; nucleotides outside the gene matches: 7. This CDR3 spans 14 amino acids. The germline gives CDR1 MNHEY, CDR2 SMNVEV (reference sequence). The CDR3 sequence: CASSGGQSLYGYTF. DNA for the CDR3: TGTGCCAGCAGTGGGGGACAGAGTCTCTATGGCTACACCTTC.

This chain connects TRBV4-2 to TRBJ2-7, with 7 bases lining up with TRBD2. After removal of 1 base from V and 1 base from J, the junction contained 1 base not matched to a gene. Germline CDR1 LGHNA, CDR2 YNFKEQ. This CDR3 contains 14 residues. The CDR3 reads CASSQAGGSYEQYF. Written as DNA, the CDR3 is TGTGCCAGCAGCCAAGCGGGAGGTTCCTACGAGCAGTACTTC.